This entry features one TCR beta chain sequence. These data originate in a study of control samples from healthy donors and cancer patients. This CDR3 region has 13 residues. Germline CDR1 LGHNA, CDR2 YSLEER. Trimming took 4 bases from V and 6 from J; bases not matched to a gene: 5. Using immunoSEQ multiplex PCR, the repertoire was profiled, and TCRdb retains in-frame clones only, with some absent. The sample lists roughly 150,000 clones; about 90% were seen once. This TCR was recovered from a man between 18 and 29 years old in good health. The V call is TRBV4-3, the J call TRBJ1-2; 7 bases line up with TRBD1. The specimen was blood. The CDR3 coding sequence is TGCGCCAGCAGCCCGAACAGGGGCGATGGCTACACCTTC. Amino acid sequence: CASSPNRGDGYTF.